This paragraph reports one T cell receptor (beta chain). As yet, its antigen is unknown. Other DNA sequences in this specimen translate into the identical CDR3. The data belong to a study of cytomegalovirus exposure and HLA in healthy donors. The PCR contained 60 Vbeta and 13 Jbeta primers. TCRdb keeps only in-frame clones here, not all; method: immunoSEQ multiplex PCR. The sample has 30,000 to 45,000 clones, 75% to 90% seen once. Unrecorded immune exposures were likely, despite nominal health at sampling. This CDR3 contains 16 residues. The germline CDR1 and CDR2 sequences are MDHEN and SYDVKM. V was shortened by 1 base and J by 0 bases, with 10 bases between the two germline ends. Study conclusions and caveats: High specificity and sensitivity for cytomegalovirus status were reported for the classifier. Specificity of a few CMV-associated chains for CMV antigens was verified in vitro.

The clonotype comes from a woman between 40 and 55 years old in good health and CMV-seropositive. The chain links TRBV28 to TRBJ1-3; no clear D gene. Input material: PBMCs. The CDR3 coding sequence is TGTGCCAGCAGTTTATCTGGCCGATACTCTGGAAACACCATATATTTT. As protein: CASSLSGRYSGNTIYF.